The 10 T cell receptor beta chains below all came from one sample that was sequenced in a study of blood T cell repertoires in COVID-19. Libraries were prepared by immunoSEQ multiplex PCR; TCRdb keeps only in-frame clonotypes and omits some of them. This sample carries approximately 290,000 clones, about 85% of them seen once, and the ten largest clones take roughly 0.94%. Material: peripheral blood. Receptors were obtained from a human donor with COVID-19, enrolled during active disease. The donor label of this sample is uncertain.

The chain's CDR3 is CASTTGTVGDEQFF. DNA for the CDR3: TGTGCCAGCACAACCGGGACAGTAGGCGATGAGCAGTTCTTC. This chain connects TRBV9 to TRBJ2-1, with TRBD1 matching over 7 bases. The germline V gene encodes CDR1 SGDLS and CDR2 YYNGEE. Germline trimming cut 6 bases from V and 8 bases from J; bases unmatched to any gene: 11. This CDR3 region has 14 residues.

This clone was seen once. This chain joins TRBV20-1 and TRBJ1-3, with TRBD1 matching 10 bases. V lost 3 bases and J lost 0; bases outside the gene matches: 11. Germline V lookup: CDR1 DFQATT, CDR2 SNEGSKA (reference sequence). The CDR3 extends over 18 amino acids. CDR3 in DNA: TGCAGTGCTAGTCACCCGGGACAGGGGCCAGCCTCTGGAAACACCATATATTTT. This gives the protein CSASHPGQGPASGNTIYF.

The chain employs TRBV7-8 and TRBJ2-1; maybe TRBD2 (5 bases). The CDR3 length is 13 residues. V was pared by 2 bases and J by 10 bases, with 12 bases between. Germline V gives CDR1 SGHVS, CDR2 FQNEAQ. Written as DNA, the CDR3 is TGTGCCAGCAGCTTATCGAACGGGATCGAGCAGTTCTTC. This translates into CASSLSNGIEQFF.

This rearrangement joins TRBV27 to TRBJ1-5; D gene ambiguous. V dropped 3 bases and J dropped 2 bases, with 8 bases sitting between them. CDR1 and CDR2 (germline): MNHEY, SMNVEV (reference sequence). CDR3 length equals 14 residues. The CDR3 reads CASSFTSRNQPQHF. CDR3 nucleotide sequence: TGTGCCAGCAGTTTTACATCTCGCAATCAGCCCCAGCATTTT.

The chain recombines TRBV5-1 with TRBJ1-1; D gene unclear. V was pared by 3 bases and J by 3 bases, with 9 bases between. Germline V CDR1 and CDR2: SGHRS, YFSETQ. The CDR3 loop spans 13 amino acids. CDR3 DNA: TGCGCCAGCAGCTCCCTGGGAGACACTGAAGCTTTCTTT. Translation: CASSSLGDTEAFF.

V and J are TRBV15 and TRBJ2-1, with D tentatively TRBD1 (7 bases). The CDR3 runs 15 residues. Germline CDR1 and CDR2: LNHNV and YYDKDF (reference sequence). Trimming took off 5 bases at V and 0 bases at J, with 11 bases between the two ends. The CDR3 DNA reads TGTGCCACCAGCTCCCAGGGGGGCTCCTACAATGAGCAGTTCTTC. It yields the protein CATSSQGGSYNEQFF.

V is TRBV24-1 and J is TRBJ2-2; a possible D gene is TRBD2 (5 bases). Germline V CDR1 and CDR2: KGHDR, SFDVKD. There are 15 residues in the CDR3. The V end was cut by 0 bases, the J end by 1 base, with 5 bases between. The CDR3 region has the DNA TGTGCCACCAGTGATTTGCGGGAGAACACCGGGGAGCTGTTTTTT. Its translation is CATSDLRENTGELFF.

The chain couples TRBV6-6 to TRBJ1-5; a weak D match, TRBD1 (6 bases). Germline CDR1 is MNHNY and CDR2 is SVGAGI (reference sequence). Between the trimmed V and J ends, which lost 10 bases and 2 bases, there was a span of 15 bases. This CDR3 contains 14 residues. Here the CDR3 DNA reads TGTGCCACTCAACAGGGAGTTGGCAATCAGCCCCAGCATTTT. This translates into CATQQGVGNQPQHF.

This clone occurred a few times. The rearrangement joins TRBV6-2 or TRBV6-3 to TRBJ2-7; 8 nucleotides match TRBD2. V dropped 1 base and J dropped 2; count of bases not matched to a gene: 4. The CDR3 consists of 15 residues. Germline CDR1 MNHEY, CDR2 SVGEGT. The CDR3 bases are TGTGCCAGCAGTTACTTTAGCGGGAACCCCTACGAGCAGTACTTC. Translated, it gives CASSYFSGNPYEQYF.

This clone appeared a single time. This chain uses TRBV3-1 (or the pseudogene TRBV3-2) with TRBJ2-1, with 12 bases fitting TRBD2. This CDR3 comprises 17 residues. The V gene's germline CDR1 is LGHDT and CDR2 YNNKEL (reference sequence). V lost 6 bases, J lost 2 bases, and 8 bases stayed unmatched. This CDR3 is CASSPRLAGAPYNEQFF. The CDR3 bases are TGTGCCAGCAGTCCTAGACTAGCGGGAGCCCCCTACAATGAGCAGTTCTTC.